These 16 T cell receptor beta chains share one sample of origin, sequenced in a study of identical twins. TCRdb re-called the 5' RACE reads through MiXCR, storing one row per CDR3 protein. The sample lists 200,000 to 250,000 distinct CDR3 sequences, roughly 7% occurring once. These same records also appear under a second study, on yellow fever vaccine responses in identical twins.

Sequencing used memory (CD45RO+) T cells sorted from blood. The receptors originated from a woman younger than 30 in good health.

J is TRBJ2-2 and V is TRBV6-1; D is ambiguous. CDR1 and CDR2 from the germline V gene are MNHNS and SASEGT. The CDR3 is 10 amino acids. Trimming removed 6 bases from V and 7 bases from J, with 3 bases in between. The CDR3 here is CASSRGELFF. The DNA of the CDR3 is TGTGCCAGCAGCCGCGGGGAGCTGTTTTTT.

This clonotype was counted many times. The chain is built from TRBV11-2 and TRBJ2-1, with no clear D. Deletions cut 0 bases from V and 6 bases from J, with 9 bases between. Germline lookup yields CDR1 SGHAT and CDR2 FQNNGV. The length of the CDR3 is 14 residues. This chain's CDR3 is CASSLDRHTNEQFF. As DNA, the CDR3 is TGTGCCAGCAGCTTAGATCGCCACACCAATGAGCAGTTCTTC.

V is TRBV11-2 and J is TRBJ2-7; the D is unclear. V shed 5 bases and J shed 3 bases, with 14 bases lying between them. This CDR3 has 14 amino acids. The germline V gene encodes CDR1 SGHAT and CDR2 FQNNGV. CDR3 bases: TGTGCCAGCAGCCCCCTGACATTCTACTACGAGCAGTACGTC. It translates to CASSPLTFYYEQYV.

This clonotype was observed a few times. The J gene is TRBJ2-3, the V gene TRBV29-1, with TRBD2 as a possible D gene (6 bases). Germline lookup yields CDR1 SQVTM and CDR2 ANQGSEA. Trimming pared 6 bases from V and 5 bases from J, leaving 15 bases between. The CDR3 spans 13 residues. This CDR3 is CSVGRETKDTQYF. The CDR3 coding sequence is TGCAGCGTCGGGCGGGAAACAAAAGATACGCAGTATTTT.

This clonotype was counted at least ten times. The CDR3 DNA reads as TGTGCCAGCAGCCAAGGGACAGTCAACTATGGCTACACCTTC. It yields the protein CASSQGTVNYGYTF. The J gene is TRBJ1-2, the V gene TRBV3-1; possible D gene TRBD1, 6 bases. V shed 1 base and J shed 2 bases, with 8 bases lying between them. The CDR3 is made up of 14 amino acids. Germline assignment: CDR1 LGHDT and CDR2 YNNKEL (reference sequence).

There are many counts of this clonotype. This chain uses TRBV18 with TRBJ2-7; D remains unclear. CDR3 length equals 13 residues. The germline V gene encodes CDR1 KGHSH and CDR2 LQKENI. V lost 2 bases to trimming and J lost 4 bases, with 9 bases between them. In DNA form, the CDR3 reads TGTGCCAGCTCACCAGGCGACCGATACGAGCAGTACTTC. Translated: CASSPGDRYEQYF.

The CDR3 coding sequence is TGTGCCATCAGTACTTGGACAGGGGACGGCTACACCTTC. It translates to CAISTWTGDGYTF. V usage is TRBV10-3 and J usage is TRBJ1-2; 9 bases are shared with TRBD1. Unmatched junction bases numbered 6, after V lost 5 bases and J lost 8 bases. The CDR3 is 13 residues long. Germline assignment: CDR1 ENHRY and CDR2 SYGVKD.

This clonotype has ten or more counts. The chain combines TRBV3-1 with TRBJ2-7; no firm D call. The germline V gene has CDR1 LGHDT and CDR2 YNNKEL (reference sequence). Between the trimmed V and J ends, which lost 4 bases and 1 base, there was a span of 5 bases. This CDR3 has 12 residues. The CDR3 protein is CASSPTSYEQYF. The CDR3 DNA sequence: TGTGCCAGCAGCCCTACTTCCTACGAGCAGTACTTC.

The chain combines TRBV9 with TRBJ1-4; D remains unclear. V was trimmed by 0 bases and J by 5 bases, leaving 11 bases between them. This CDR3 has 15 amino acids. The germline V gene encodes CDR1 SGDLS and CDR2 YYNGEE. In nucleotides, the CDR3 is TGTGCCAGCAGCGTAGCGGCAGCTCAAAATGAAAAACTGTTTTTT. Its translation is CASSVAAAQNEKLFF.

This clonotype was seen many times. The gene calls are TRBV9 and TRBJ1-1; no firm D call. The length of the CDR3 is 14 residues. With 1 base removed from V and 0 bases from J, the gap between germline ends came to 7 bases. Germline-derived CDR1 and CDR2 are SGDLS and YYNGEE. CDR3 bases: TGTGCCAGCAGCGTACAGGCTATGAACACTGAAGCTTTCTTT. This encodes CASSVQAMNTEAFF.

This clonotype has more than one count but fewer than ten. The chain links TRBV6-5 to TRBJ2-5; 8 nucleotides line up with TRBD2. The germline gives CDR1 MNHEY, CDR2 SVGAGI. The CDR3 runs to 15 residues. Trimming cost V 7 bases and J 4 bases; bases outside gene matches: 11. The CDR3 DNA follows: TGTGCCAGCAAGTTAGCGGGATTAACGGCAGAGACCCAGTACTTC. As protein: CASKLAGLTAETQYF.

The chain has TRBV6-5 and TRBJ1-5; D is unresolved. Trimming removed 4 bases from V and 4 bases from J, with 8 bases in between. Per the germline V gene, CDR1 is MNHEY and CDR2 is SVGAGI. The CDR3 contains 13 residues. The DNA for the CDR3 is TGTGCCAGCAGTTGGAGGGTTAATCAGCCCCAGCATTTT. Its translation: CASSWRVNQPQHF.

The V call is TRBV28, the J call TRBJ2-7; 9 bases are shared with TRBD2. The V segment lost 1 base and the J segment 4 bases; nucleotides outside the gene matches: 2. The CDR3 loop spans 14 amino acids. Per germline, CDR1 MDHEN and CDR2 SYDVKM. This CDR3 is CASSLSGLAYEQYF. DNA for the CDR3: TGTGCCAGCAGTTTATCCGGACTAGCGTACGAGCAGTACTTC.

This clonotype was observed many times. The V call is TRBV10-3, the J call TRBJ1-1; tentatively, D is TRBD1 (5 bases). CDR1 ENHRY and CDR2 SYGVKD come from the germline V gene. Trimming took off 6 bases at V and 0 bases at J, with 8 bases between the two ends. The CDR3 has 13 amino acids. In nucleotides, the CDR3 is TGTGCCATCAGGGACACCATGAACACTGAAGCTTTCTTT. Its translation: CAIRDTMNTEAFF.

This rearrangement joins TRBV5-4 to TRBJ2-7; no reliable D call. Looked up from germline, CDR1 is SGHNT and CDR2 is YYREEE (reference sequence). The CDR3 covers 15 residues. The V and J ends lost 0 bases and 3 bases respectively, with 13 bases between them. This CDR3 reads CASSLAPHAVYEQYF. The CDR3 nucleotides are TGTGCCAGCAGCTTGGCCCCGCACGCGGTCTACGAGCAGTACTTC. The full variable domain, in which reference TRBV5-4 and TRBJ2-7 provide the parts outside the CDR3, is ETGVTQSPTHLIKTRGQQVTLRCSSQSGHNTVSWYQQALGQGPQFIFQYYREEENGRGNFPPRFSGLQFPNYSSELNVNALELDDSALYLCASSLAPHAVYEQYFGPGTRLTVT.

The chain carries TRBV10-3 and TRBJ2-3, with TRBD1 as a possible D gene (6 bases). Trimming pared 9 bases from V and 0 bases from J, leaving 13 bases between. The CDR3 consists of 14 residues. Germline assignment: CDR1 ENHRY and CDR2 SYGVKD. The CDR3 sequence: CAIRQAHSTDTQYF. For the CDR3, the DNA is TGTGCCATAAGACAGGCCCATAGCACAGATACGCAGTATTTT.